This TCR beta chain was sequenced during a study of cytomegalovirus exposure and HLA in healthy donors. The PCR made use of 60 Vbeta and 13 Jbeta primers. In the original analysis: Around 10 million shared chains were among around 80 million unique TCR beta chains counted in a later analysis. Only in-frame clones appear in the TCRdb table, and some are missing; sequencing was by immunoSEQ multiplex PCR. From that table come the V and J calls and clone size; the DNA was used to work out D and trimming. The sample consists of about 150,000 clones, around 83% of them appearing once. Study outcomes and limitations: What a later analysis reportedly showed was that an Asian-associated ancestry cluster had fewer N-insertions than the approximately 700-donor mean. Most TCR sequences were seen very rarely across donors, but some public TCRs occurred in many.

A note on this clone: Its specificity is unknown.

Sequenced input: PBMCs. The source is a woman between 18 and 29 years old in good health and CMV-seronegative.

CDR3 protein: CASSPEYGLSPEDNEQFF. In nucleotides, the CDR3 is TGTGCCAGCAGCCCAGAATACGGACTTTCCCCCGAAGACAATGAGCAGTTCTTC. The chain combines TRBV11-1 with TRBJ2-1; the D gene is possibly TRBD2 (5 bases). V lost 5 bases, J lost 5 bases, and 25 bases lay in between. Germline V gene data show CDR1 as SGHAT and CDR2 as FQDESV (reference sequence). The length of the CDR3 is 18 residues.